This record covers a single TCR beta chain. This clonotype was recorded a few times. This clone's antigen is unknown. No much larger clonotype is one base removed from it; base qualities were not supplied. The data are from a study of read filtering for tumor transcriptome and immune sequencing (dated by TCRdb to the early 2020s). Some background on the complete study: Of the patients in the cohort, more than 16 were male and some 15 were female, and their mean age was about 70 years, with a range of roughly 40 to 80. By revised international staging, eight or nine patients were R-ISS I, about 15 were R-ISS II and 6 or 7 were R-ISS III. After DNase treatment, whole-transcriptome libraries were prepared with the TruSeq RNA Access Library Prep Kit. TCR-region mapped reads per sample ranged from about 4.05 to 11 million with IR-seq versus only about 80 to 1,300 with RNA-seq. TCR repertoires obtained by targeted immune repertoire sequencing and by bulk whole-transcriptome sequencing performed on the same bone marrow samples were compared. As a main aim, a read-filtering strategy for immune repertoire data was addressed, with the specific question being whether clonotypes supported by a single read should be removed. Overall study outcomes, separate from this receptor: IR-seq captured clonotypes at much higher depth and more reliably than RNA-seq, and smaller IR-seq throughput sufficed to identify most shared clonotypes. When single-read clonotypes were removed, the proportions of shared clonotypes in IR-seq and RNA-seq correlated more strongly. Single-read clonotypes made up about 81.9% of clonotypes but 3% to 4% of total reads in IR-seq, and 74.6% of clonotypes and 44.6% of reads in RNA-seq. The sorted CD138-negative fraction was not purified T cells but a mixed bone marrow immune population.

TCR libraries were constructed from approximately 390 ng RNA using the Immunoverse kit, and molecular barcoded adaptors covering alpha/delta and beta/gamma chains were employed. The same RNA used for transcriptome sequencing was used for TCR library preparation. An Illumina HiSeq 4000 with 2 x 150 cycles was used to sequence the TCR libraries. As for the authors' bioinformatics: TCR reads were aligned to human V, D, J and C references and assembled into CDR3 clonotypes with MiXCR, including quality filtering and error correction. The tcR package in R was used to analyze clonotype counts and gene usage diversity. For inspection of raw mapping reads, RNA-seq reads were mapped by STAR aligner version 2.5.3a onto GRCh37 of the human genome. To test the effect of sequencing depth on detected clonotypes, IR-seq fastq files were randomly downsampled using Seqtk 1.3. TCRdb itself trimmed the public reads at Q25 with fastp, ran MiXCR and retained productive beta chains. CDR3 protein duplicates are merged, each entry listing the most common genes and DNA. These V and J calls rely on TCRdb rather than the paper's analysis. The sample table holds 43,000 or so distinct CDR3 sequences, of which 15% to 20% were seen once. In total, the top ten clones hold around two fifths of the sample.

Looking up the germline V gene yields CDR1 SGHAT and CDR2 FQNNGV. CDR3 length: 15 amino acids, cysteine to phenylalanine. The sequence is cut down to CDR3 DNA, 45 bases in frame from base 1. From V the trimming removes 3 bases and from J it removes 4 bases, while the gene matches leave 5 bases of the junction unaccounted for. Bone marrow was sampled from every patient at the time of active disease. Isolation of bone marrow mononuclear cells was performed by Ficoll-Hypaque density gradient centrifugation. To remove myeloma plasma cells, the cells were labeled with CD138 magnetic microbeads on a MACS separator, and CD138-negative cells were then collected by negative selection. Flow cytometry on an Attune NxT with CD138 antibodies was used to check the purity of the isolated cells. Total RNA was extracted with TRIzol reagent and quantified with a NanoDrop spectrophotometer. For each patient, paired RNA-seq and IR-seq were run on the CD138-negative bone marrow sample from that patient.

The TCR sequence derives from a donor aged 40 or older with multiple myeloma. Sample: a population of CD138-negative cells sorted from bone marrow. This specimen's cell subset or site label, per the study, means: bone marrow mononuclear cells depleted of CD138+ plasma/myeloma cells by negative magnetic selection. Here the chain combines TRBV11-2 and TRBJ2-3; TRBD2 agrees with 9 junctional bases. The CDR3: CASSFFAGGSDTQYF. In nucleotides, the sequence is TGTGCCAGCAGCTTCTTCGCGGGAGGGTCAGATACGCAGTATTTT.